This T cell receptor (beta chain) appears in the sequencing data of a study of early T cells in non-severe SARS-CoV-2 infection. On the study more broadly: Sequenced bulk RNA came from whole blood that was unsorted, and chains were unpaired.

Attached unique molecular identifiers marked individual cDNA molecules. TCRdb reprocessed the 5' RACE reads with MiXCR, giving one entry per CDR3 protein. The sample has about 69,000 distinct CDR3 sequences; about 10% are singletons. Comments on this clonotype: The antigen is unknown.

Findings and limits, study-wide: Comparison of clonotypes with VDJdb favored anti-spike CD8 responses while missing private and CD4 specificities.

This CDR3 is built from 18 residues. Trimming cost V 1 base and J 5 bases; bases outside gene matches: 7. Germline loops: CDR1 LNHNV, CDR2 YYDKDF (reference sequence). The sequence was obtained from an adult who was a healthcare worker with PCR-confirmed SARS-CoV-2 infection or an uninfected control (not recorded which). The sequencing sample was made of whole blood. The rearrangement joins TRBV15 to TRBJ2-1; 14 positions match TRBD2. This CDR3 is CATSRGRLAGGVDNEQFF. The CDR3 DNA reads TGTGCCACCAGCAGAGGCCGACTAGCGGGAGGGGTAGACAATGAGCAGTTCTTC.